What follows are 20 T cell receptor beta chains derived from one specimen sequenced in a study of shared clonotypes between healthy human individuals. The naive CD8 fraction comprised CD45RO-negative cells positively selected for CCR7 and excluded terminally differentiated effector memory CD45RA+ cells. This table comes from immunoSEQ multiplex PCR, and its TCRdb copy is limited to in-frame clones, with some not included. The table has some 2 million clones, about 94% seen once. The sequencing input was naive CD8+ T cells sorted from blood. The receptors here all came from a man aged 18 to 29 in good health.

The chain employs TRBV30 and TRBJ2-7; 7 bases line up with TRBD1. Germline CDR1 and CDR2: GTSNPN and SVGIG (reference sequence). The CDR3 is made up of 15 amino acids. The trim removed 3 bases at V and 1 base at J, leaving 9 bases unmatched. The DNA for the CDR3 is TGTGCCTGGAGCACGAGGGGGCCACTATCCTACGAGCAGTACTTC. Translation: CAWSTRGPLSYEQYF.

Here the CDR3 DNA reads TGTGCCAGCGCCATGGACAGGGGACTATCCTACGAGCAGTACTTC. As protein: CASAMDRGLSYEQYF. The V call is TRBV6-5, the J call TRBJ2-7, with 9 positions matching TRBD1. The CDR3 is 15 residues long. The V segment lost 8 bases and the J segment 1 base; nucleotides outside the gene matches: 9. Germline assignment: CDR1 MNHEY and CDR2 SVGAGI.

The V and J genes are TRBV5-6 and TRBJ2-3; D ambiguous. The CDR3 totals 15 residues. CDR1 is SGHDT and CDR2 is YYEEEE in the germline V gene. V lost 0 bases and J 2 bases, leaving 10 bases between the germline ends. The CDR3 here is CASSLGSMVTDTQYF. The CDR3, as DNA: TGTGCCAGCAGCTTGGGCAGCATGGTCACAGATACGCAGTATTTT.

The rearrangement links TRBV5-1 to TRBJ2-3; maybe TRBD2 (5 bases). The CDR3 totals 16 residues. Trimming stripped 0 bases from V and 2 bases from J, with 13 bases between. Germline CDR1 and CDR2: SGHRS and YFSETQ. DNA of the CDR3: TGCGCCAGCAGCTTGGTGCCGGCCGGGGACACAGATACGCAGTATTTT. It yields the protein CASSLVPAGDTDTQYF.

The table lists this clone with a few counts. The same CDR3 arises from other DNA sequences in this sample as well. This chain joins TRBV5-4 and TRBJ2-3; D gene uncertain. This CDR3 spans 12 amino acids. The V gene lost 2 bases and the J gene lost 3 bases, with 4 bases spanning the gap. Germline V CDR1 and CDR2: SGHNT, YYREEE (reference sequence). CDR3 coding DNA: TGTGCCAGCAGCTTCGGTACAGATACGCAGTATTTT. Translation: CASSFGTDTQYF.

The chain employs TRBV14 and TRBJ2-1, with unresolved D. Per germline, CDR1 SGHDN and CDR2 FVKESK. Between the trimmed V and J ends, which lost 2 bases and 8 bases, there was a span of 16 bases. The CDR3 sequence is 15 residues long. DNA for the CDR3: TGTGCCAGCAGCCAATGGGTTGGGCAGGCATATGAGCAGTTCTTC. Residues: CASSQWVGQAYEQFF.

V usage is TRBV2 and J usage is TRBJ1-1; D unclear. The V end lost 3 bases, the J end lost 0 bases, and 11 bases lay between the germline ends. The length of the CDR3 is 15 residues. CDR1 and CDR2 (germline): SNHLY, FYNNEI. This CDR3 reads CASSDSRALNTEAFF. The CDR3 DNA sequence: TGTGCCAGCAGTGATTCCCGGGCCTTGAACACTGAAGCTTTCTTT.

This sequence joins TRBV7-9 and TRBJ1-2; TRBD1 is a possible D gene (6 bases). Deletions cut 5 bases from V and 2 bases from J, with 12 bases between. Germline V gene sequence: CDR1 SEHNR, CDR2 FQNEAQ (reference sequence). The length of the CDR3 is 14 residues. The CDR3 region has the DNA TGTGCCAGCAGCCCCCAGGGGACCAACTATGGCTACACCTTC. This gives the protein CASSPQGTNYGYTF.

The rearrangement uses TRBV7-9 and TRBJ2-5, with 11 bases identical to TRBD2. V lost 2 bases and J lost 0; bases outside the gene matches: 2. Germline loops: CDR1 SEHNR, CDR2 FQNEAQ (reference sequence). The CDR3 covers 16 residues. Written as DNA, the CDR3 is TGTGCCAGCAGCTTACTACTAGCGGGGGACCAAGAGACCCAGTACTTC. Translated, it gives CASSLLLAGDQETQYF.

The sample holds one count of this clone. The rearrangement links TRBV11-2 to TRBJ2-1; D is uncertain. The CDR3 is made up of 14 amino acids. The V end was cut by 1 base, the J end by 3 bases, with 7 bases between. Germline assignment: CDR1 SGHAT and CDR2 FQNNGV. CDR3 sequence (DNA): TGTGCCAGCAGCTTAGTCCACCACTACAATGAGCAGTTCTTC. It yields the protein CASSLVHHYNEQFF.

The V and J genes are TRBV11-1 and TRBJ2-5, with D possibly being TRBD1 or TRBD2 (5 bases each). The V end was cut by 3 bases, the J end by 2 bases, with 16 bases between. Looked up from germline, CDR1 is SGHAT and CDR2 is FQDESV (reference sequence). The CDR3 has 16 amino acids. CDR3 sequence: CASSFLAPGPQETQYF. Written as DNA, the CDR3 is TGTGCCAGCAGCTTCCTAGCTCCGGGGCCTCAAGAGACCCAGTACTTC.

The V and J genes are TRBV4-1 and TRBJ2-3; TRBD2 matches at 8 bases. Trimming removed 4 bases from V and 0 bases from J; junction bases left unmatched: 6. The CDR3 runs 16 residues. Per the germline V gene, CDR1 is MGHRA and CDR2 is YSYEKL. The CDR3 nucleotides are TGCGCCAGCAGCCCTAGCGGGTTCTCTAGCACAGATACGCAGTATTTT. It encodes CASSPSGFSSTDTQYF.

The rearrangement joins TRBV13 to TRBJ2-7; D is unresolved. The CDR3 loop spans 16 amino acids. Per germline, CDR1 PRHDT and CDR2 FYEKMQ (reference sequence). The V end was cut by 2 bases, the J end by 1 base, with 15 bases between. CDR3 protein: CASSLLRPGGSYEQYF. The CDR3 nucleotides are TGTGCCAGCAGCTTACTACGGCCCGGTGGATCCTACGAGCAGTACTTC.

Worth noting for this clone: Other DNA sequences in this sample translate to the same CDR3. V is TRBV7-9 and J is TRBJ1-1; no firm D call. The germline V and J ends were trimmed by 1 base and 4 bases, with 7 bases remaining between them. The CDR3 contains 13 residues. CDR1 and CDR2 from the germline V gene are SEHNR and FQNEAQ (reference sequence). The CDR3 loop is CASSLGSGTEAFF. Written as DNA, the CDR3 is TGTGCCAGCAGCTTAGGGTCCGGCACTGAAGCTTTCTTT.

This rearrangement joins TRBV7-9 to TRBJ2-3, with D possibly TRBD1 on 5 matching bases. Germline CDR1 is SEHNR and CDR2 is FQNEAQ (reference sequence). V lost 6 bases to trimming and J lost 2 bases, with 15 bases between them. The CDR3 extends over 15 amino acids. CDR3 in amino acids: CASSPTERYTDTQYF. The CDR3 bases are TGTGCCAGCAGTCCGACAGAGCGATACACAGATACGCAGTATTTT. Filled out from reference TRBV7-9 and TRBJ2-3, the complete variable domain reads DTGVSQNPRHKITKRGQNVTFRCDPISEHNRLYWYRQTLGQGPEFLTYFQNEAQLEKSRLLSDRFSAERPKGSFSTLEIQRTEQGDSAMYLCASSPTERYTDTQYFGPGTRLTVL.

The V gene is TRBV5-4, the J gene TRBJ1-1; TRBD1 might be the D (6 bases). V was cut by 6 bases and J by 4 bases, with 7 bases left in between. Germline V gene sequence: CDR1 SGHNT, CDR2 YYREEE (reference sequence). CDR3 length equals 11 residues. The CDR3, as DNA: TGTGCCAGCACAGGGGCCACTGAAGCTTTCTTT. Translated: CASTGATEAFF. Full variable domain (missing parts from reference TRBV5-4 and TRBJ1-1): ETGVTQSPTHLIKTRGQQVTLRCSSQSGHNTVSWYQQALGQGPQFIFQYYREEENGRGNFPPRFSGLQFPNYSSELNVNALELDDSALYLCASTGATEAFFGQGTRLTVV.

This chain joins TRBV7-6 and TRBJ2-7; D gene ambiguous. The germline gives CDR1 SGHVS, CDR2 FNYEAQ. Trimming removed 1 base at V and 6 bases at J, with 10 bases between. The CDR3 sequence is 13 residues long. Here the CDR3 reads CASSLGDRVEQYF. The CDR3 DNA is TGTGCCAGCAGCTTAGGAGACCGGGTCGAGCAGTACTTC.

Remarks on this clone: The same CDR3 can be traced to other DNA sequences in this sample. V and J are TRBV11-2 and TRBJ2-1; no reliable D call. The germline V gene has CDR1 SGHAT and CDR2 FQNNGV. CDR3 length: 13 residues. Trimming took 6 bases from V and 0 from J, leaving 6 bases between them. CDR3: CASSSSSYNEQFF. CDR3 DNA sequence: TGTGCCAGCAGTTCTAGCTCCTACAATGAGCAGTTCTTC.

The rearrangement uses TRBV7-9 and TRBJ1-1; maybe TRBD1 (5 bases). The V and J ends lost 4 bases and 1 base respectively, with 13 bases between them. Germline-derived CDR1 and CDR2 are SEHNR and FQNEAQ (reference sequence). CDR3 length: 15 amino acids. In nucleotides, the CDR3 is TGTGCCAGCAGCTCCATACGACAGAAGAACACTGAAGCTTTCTTT. Its protein product is CASSSIRQKNTEAFF.

The chain combines TRBV11-3 with TRBJ2-2; D uncertain. There are 14 residues in the CDR3. V lost 1 base and J 3 bases, leaving 6 bases between the germline ends. The germline V gene encodes CDR1 SGHNT and CDR2 YENEEA. The CDR3 here is CASSLATYTGELFF. Written as DNA, the CDR3 is TGTGCCAGCAGCTTAGCGACTTACACCGGGGAGCTGTTTTTT.